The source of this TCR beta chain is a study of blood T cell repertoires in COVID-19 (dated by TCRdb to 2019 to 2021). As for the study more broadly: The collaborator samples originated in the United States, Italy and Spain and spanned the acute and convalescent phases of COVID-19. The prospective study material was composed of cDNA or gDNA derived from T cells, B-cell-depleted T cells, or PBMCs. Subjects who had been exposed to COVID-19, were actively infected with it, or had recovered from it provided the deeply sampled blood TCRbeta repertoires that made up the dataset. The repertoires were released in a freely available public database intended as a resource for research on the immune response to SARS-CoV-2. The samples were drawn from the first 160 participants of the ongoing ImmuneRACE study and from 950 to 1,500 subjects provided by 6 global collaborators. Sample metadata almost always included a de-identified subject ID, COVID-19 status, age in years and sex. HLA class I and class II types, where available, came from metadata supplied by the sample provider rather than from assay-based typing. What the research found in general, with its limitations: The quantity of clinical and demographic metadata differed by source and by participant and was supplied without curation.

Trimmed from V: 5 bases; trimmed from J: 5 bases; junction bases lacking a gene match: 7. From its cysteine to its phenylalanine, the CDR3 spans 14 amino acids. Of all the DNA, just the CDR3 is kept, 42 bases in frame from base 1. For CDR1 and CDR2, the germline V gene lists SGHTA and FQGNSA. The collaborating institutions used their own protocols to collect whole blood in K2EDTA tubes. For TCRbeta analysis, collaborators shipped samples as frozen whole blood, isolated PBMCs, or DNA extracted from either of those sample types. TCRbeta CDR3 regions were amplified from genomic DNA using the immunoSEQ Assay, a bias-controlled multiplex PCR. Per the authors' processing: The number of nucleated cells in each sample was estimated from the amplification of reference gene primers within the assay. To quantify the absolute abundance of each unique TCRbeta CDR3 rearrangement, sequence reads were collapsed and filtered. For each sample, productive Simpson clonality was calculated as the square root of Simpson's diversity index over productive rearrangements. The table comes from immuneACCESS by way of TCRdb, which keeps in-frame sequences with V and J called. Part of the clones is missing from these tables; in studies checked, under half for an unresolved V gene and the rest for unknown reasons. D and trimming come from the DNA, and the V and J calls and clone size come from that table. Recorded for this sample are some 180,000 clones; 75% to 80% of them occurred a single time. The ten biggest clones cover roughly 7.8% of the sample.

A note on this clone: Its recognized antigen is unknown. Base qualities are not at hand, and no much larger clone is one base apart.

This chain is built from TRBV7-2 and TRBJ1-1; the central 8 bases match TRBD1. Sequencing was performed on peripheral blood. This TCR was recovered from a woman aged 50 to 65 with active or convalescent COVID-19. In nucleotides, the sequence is TGTGCCAGCAGCCGCTTACAGGGGGGGACTGAAGCTTTCTTT. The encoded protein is CASSRLQGGTEAFF.